A single sample is the source of the 8 T cell receptor beta chains below, sequenced in a study of T cell repertoires in cytomegalovirus infection. TCRdb fed the reads into MiXCR, producing one record per CDR3 protein. The sample includes hundreds of thousands of distinct CDR3 sequences, 15% to 20% of them seen just once. Sequenced input: PBMCs. The receptors originated from a human donor in good health (CMV status not recorded). Some clones in this sample may be carry-over from other donors' samples.

About this clonotype: The junction differs from germline at one of its ends, possibly a read error. The rearrangement uses TRBV5-3 and TRBJ2-3, with 8 bases matching TRBD2. TRBV5-3 carries the ORF label, with uncertain function. The CDR3 has 16 residues. The CDR3 spells CASSLGHGGGTDTQYF. The CDR3 bases are TGTGCCAGCAGCTTGGGGCACGGGGGGGGCACAGATACGCAGTATTTT.

The sample holds many counts of this clonotype. J is TRBJ1-6 and V is TRBV7-9, with TRBD1 identical over 7 bases. CDR3 length equals 14 residues. After removal of 4 bases from V and 14 bases from J, the junction contained 11 bases not matched to a gene. Germline V gene sequence: CDR1 SEHNR, CDR2 FQNEAQ (reference sequence). The CDR3 loop is CASSSGQAPGALHF. Here the CDR3 DNA reads TGTGCCAGCAGCTCCGGACAGGCACCCGGGGCCCTCCACTTT. The whole variable domain, filled in from reference TRBV7-9 and TRBJ1-6, reads DTGVSQNPRHKITKRGQNVTFRCDPISEHNRLYWYRQTLGQGPEFLTYFQNEAQLEKSRLLSDRFSAERPKGSFSTLEIQRTEQGDSAMYLCASSSGQAPGALHFGNGTRLTVT.

As concerns this clonotype: A much more abundant neighbour one base away suggests this may be a read error. The chain uses TRBV7-2 and TRBJ1-2; 10 positions match TRBD1. The CDR3 consists of 15 residues. The germline CDR1 and CDR2 sequences are SGHTA and FQGNSA. In nucleotides, the CDR3 is TGTGCCAGCAGCTTAGAGGGACAGGGGAACTATGGCTACATCTTC. This sequence encodes CASSLEGQGNYGYIF.

The chain couples TRBV5-1 to TRBJ2-5; TRBD1 aligns across 8 bases. The CDR3 covers 14 residues. V trimming: 7 bases; J trimming: 5 bases; junction bases outside the gene matches: 10. Germline assignment: CDR1 SGHRS and CDR2 YFSETQ. The CDR3 sequence: CASRRTGSGETQYF. The CDR3 DNA reads as TGCGCCAGCCGCAGGACAGGGTCAGGGGAGACCCAGTACTTC.

The chain employs TRBV18 and TRBJ1-5; 8 bases align to TRBD1. Germline values: CDR1 KGHSH, CDR2 LQKENI. With V trimmed by 2 bases and J by 5 bases, 5 bases remained unmatched. The CDR3 extends over 15 amino acids. In nucleotides, the CDR3 is TGTGCCAGCTCACCATGGGCAGGGGGCGATCAGCCCCAGCATTTT. This sequence encodes CASSPWAGGDQPQHF.

This clonotype was seen ten or more times. Here the CDR3 DNA reads TGTGCCAGCAGCTTAGAGGGTCGTAATGAGCAGTTCTTC. It specifies CASSLEGRNEQFF. The rearrangement links TRBV7-6 to TRBJ2-1; no firm D call. The CDR3 length is 13 residues. The germline CDR1 and CDR2 sequences are SGHVS and FNYEAQ. Trimming stripped 1 base from V and 7 bases from J, with 8 bases between.

Points on this clonotype: Possible read error: a much larger clone is one base away. The chain is built from TRBV7-8 and TRBJ2-7; the match to TRBD1 covers 10 bases. The germline gives CDR1 SGHVS, CDR2 FQNEAQ. The CDR3 sequence is 15 residues long. The V segment lost 1 base and the J segment 3 bases; nucleotides outside the gene matches: 3. CDR3 protein: CASSLVGTGVYEQYF. For the CDR3, the DNA is TGTGCCAGCAGCTTAGTTGGGACAGGGGTCTACGAGCAGTACTTC.

This clonotype has at least ten counts. The V gene is TRBV7-2, the J gene TRBJ2-5; 8 bases line up with TRBD2. V shed 0 bases, J shed 1 base, and the junction held 7 bases outside the gene matches. This CDR3 spans 17 amino acids. Germline lookup yields CDR1 SGHTA and CDR2 FQGNSA. This CDR3 is CASSLASGGLIQETQYF. DNA of the CDR3: TGTGCCAGCAGCTTAGCGTCGGGGGGGCTGATCCAAGAGACCCAGTACTTC.